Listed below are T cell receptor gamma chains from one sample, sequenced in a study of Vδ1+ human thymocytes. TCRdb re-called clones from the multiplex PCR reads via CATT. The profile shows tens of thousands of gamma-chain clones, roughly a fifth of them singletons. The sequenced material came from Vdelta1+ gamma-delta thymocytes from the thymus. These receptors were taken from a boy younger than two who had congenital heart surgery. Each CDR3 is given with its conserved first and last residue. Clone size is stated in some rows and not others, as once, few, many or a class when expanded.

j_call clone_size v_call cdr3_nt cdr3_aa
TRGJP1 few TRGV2 TGTGCCACCTGGGACGGGTGTGGCGCTGGTTGGTTCAAGATATTT CATWDGCGAGWFKIF
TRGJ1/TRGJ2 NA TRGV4 TGTGCCACCTGCCTGTCGAATTATAAGAAACTCTTT CATCLSNYKKLF
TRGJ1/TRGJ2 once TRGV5 TGTGCCACCTGGGACGGAAGGTATTATTATAAGAAACTCTTT CATWDGRYYYKKLF
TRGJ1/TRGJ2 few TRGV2 TGTGCCACCTGGGACGGACCGTGCTATTATAAGAAACTCTTT CATWDGPCYYKKLF
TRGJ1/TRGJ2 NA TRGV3 TGTGCCACCTGGGACGGATTTTGCCCGAATTATTATAAGAAACTCTTT CATWDGFCPNYYKKLF
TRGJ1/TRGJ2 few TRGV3 TGTGCCACCTGGGACAGGCTCCAGAATAAGAAACTCTTT CATWDRLQNKKLF
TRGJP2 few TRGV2 TGTGCCACCTGGGGCGAGCGTAGTGATTGGATCAAGACGTTT CATWGERSDWIKTF
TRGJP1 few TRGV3 TGTGCCACCTGGGACGGGGGTTGGTTCAAGATATTT CATWDGGWFKIF
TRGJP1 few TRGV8 TGTGCCACCTGGGATACCAGTACCACTGGTTGGTTCAAGATATTT CATWDTSTTGWFKIF
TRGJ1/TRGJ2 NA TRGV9 TGTGCCTTGTGGGAGGTGTCTTGGGAGAAACTCTTT CALWEVSWEKLF
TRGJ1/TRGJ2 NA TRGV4 TGTGCCACCTGGGATGGGTTCTGGTATTATAAGAAACTCTTT CATWDGFWYYKKLF
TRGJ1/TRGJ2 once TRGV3 TGTGCCACCTGGGATTACCACCCTTTAGATTATTATAAGAAACTCTTT CATWDYHPLDYYKKLF
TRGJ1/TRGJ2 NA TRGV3 TGTGCCACCTGGGACAGACAATCTTATTATAAGAAACTCTTT CATWDRQSYYKKLF
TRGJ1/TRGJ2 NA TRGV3 TGCGCCACCTGGGACAGCGCCGTTTATTATAAGAAACTCTTT CATWDSAVYYKKLF
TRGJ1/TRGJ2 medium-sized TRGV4 TGTGCCACCTGGGATGAGTATAAGAAACTCTTT CATWDEYKKLF
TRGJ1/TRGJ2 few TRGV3 TGTGCCACCTGGGACAGGCTCTGTTATAAGAAACTCTTT CATWDRLCYKKLF
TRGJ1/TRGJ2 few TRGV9 TGTGCCTTGTGGGAGGTTACGACGGAGTATAAGAAACTCTTT CALWEVTTEYKKLF
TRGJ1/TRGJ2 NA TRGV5 TGTGCCACCTGGGACAGGTATTCGAATTATTATAAGAAACTCTTT CATWDRYSNYYKKLF
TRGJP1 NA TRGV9 TGTGCCTTGTGGGAGGGTGATACCACTGGTTGGTTCAAGATATTT CALWEGDTTGWFKIF
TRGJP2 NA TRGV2 TGTGCCACCTGGGACGGCTCTAGTAGTGATTGGATCAAGACGTTC CATWDGSSSDWIKTF
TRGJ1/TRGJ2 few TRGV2 TGTGCCACCTGGGACGCCGGTTGGGGTTTTTATAAGAAACTCTTT CATWDAGWGFYKKLF
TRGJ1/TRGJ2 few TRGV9 TGTGCCTTGTGGGAGGTGCATAAATTTGATTATAAGAAACTCTTT CALWEVHKFDYKKLF
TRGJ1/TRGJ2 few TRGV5 TGTGCCACCTGGGACAGGCCTCGCTATTATAAGAAACTCTTT CATWDRPRYYKKLF
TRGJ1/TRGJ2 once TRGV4 TGTGCCACCTGGGATGGGACGCCAGGGAAACTCTTT CATWDGTPGKLF
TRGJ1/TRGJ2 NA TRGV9 TGTGCCTTGTGGGAGGCAACTCCTAATTATAAGAAACTCTTT CALWEATPNYKKLF
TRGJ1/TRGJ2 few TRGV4 TGTGCCACCTGGGATGTTCAGGTGAAGAAACTCTTT CATWDVQVKKLF
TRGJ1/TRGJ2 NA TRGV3 TGTGCCACCTGGGACAGGCTCAGGCATTATAAGAAACTCTTT CATWDRLRHYKKLF
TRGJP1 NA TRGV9 TGTGCCTTGTCATCTGAGGGTTGGTTCAAGATATTT CALSSEGWFKIF
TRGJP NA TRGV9 TGTGCCTTGTGGGAGGACAAAGAGTTGGGCAAAAAAATCAAGGTATTT CALWEDKELGKKIKVF
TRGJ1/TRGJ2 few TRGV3 TGTGCCACCTGGGACGGCGATTTTCATTATAAGAAACTCTTT CATWDGDFHYKKLF
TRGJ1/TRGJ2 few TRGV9 TGTGCCTTGTGGGAGTTGGGGAAACTCTTT CALWELGKLF
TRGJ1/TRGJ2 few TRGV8 TGTGCCACCTGGGATACTGATAAGAAACTCTTT CATWDTDKKLF
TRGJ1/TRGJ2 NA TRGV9 TGTGCCTTGTGGGAGGTGCAGCATTATAAGAAACTCTTT CALWEVQHYKKLF
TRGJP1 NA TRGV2 TGTGCCACCTGGGACGGGCTGGGGAATTGGTTCAAGATATTT CATWDGLGNWFKIF
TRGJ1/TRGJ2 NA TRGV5 TGTGCCACCTGGGACAGAATTCATTATTATAAGAAACTCTTT CATWDRIHYYKKLF
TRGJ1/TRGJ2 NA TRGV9 TGTGCCTTGTGGGAGGTGTGTAAACTCTTT CALWEVCKLF
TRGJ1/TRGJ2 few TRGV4 TGTGCCACCTGGGATGCTTTCACGAATTATAAGAAACTCTTT CATWDAFTNYKKLF
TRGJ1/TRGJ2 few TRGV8 TGTGCCACCTGGGATATGAATTATAAGAAACTCTTT CATWDMNYKKLF
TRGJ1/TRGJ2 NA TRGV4 TGTGCCACCTGGGATGGGCCGGTATTGGATAAGAAACTCTTT CATWDGPVLDKKLF
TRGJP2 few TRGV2 TGTGCCACCTGGGACAGGCAGGTGGGTAATTTTAGTGATTGGATCAAGACGTTT CATWDRQVGNFSDWIKTF
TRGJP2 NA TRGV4 TGTGCCACCTGGGATGGCTATAGTGATTGGATCAAGACGTTT CATWDGYSDWIKTF
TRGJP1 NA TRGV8 TGTGCCACCTGGGATAGGCCCGGAAAGCAACCTTACACTGGTTGGTTCAAGATATTT CATWDRPGKQPYTGWFKIF
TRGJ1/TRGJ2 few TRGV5 TGTGCCACCTGGGACAGGCTTCGTAGGAAACTCTTT CATWDRLRRKLF
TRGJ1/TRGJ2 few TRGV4 TGTGCCACCTGGGATGGATCGCGTCAGAAACTCTTT CATWDGSRQKLF
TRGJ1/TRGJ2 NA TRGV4 TGTGCCACCTGGGATGCCAACAAGAAACTCTTT CATWDANKKLF